These 8 T cell receptor beta chains were sequenced from one sample in a study of blood T cell repertoires in COVID-19. Data came from immunoSEQ multiplex PCR; TCRdb stores just in-frame clones and leaves some out. The sample holds 250,000 to 300,000 clones, around 86% seen once. Sequenced sample: peripheral blood. These receptors came from a woman in her 30s with active or convalescent COVID-19.

The chain joins TRBV4-2 to TRBJ1-5; TRBD1 matches 7 bases. Trimming cost V 4 bases and J 0 bases; bases outside gene matches: 6. The CDR3 consists of 16 residues. The germline V gene encodes CDR1 LGHNA and CDR2 YNFKEQ. The CDR3 protein is CASSPRQGYSNQPQHF. The CDR3 region has the DNA TGTGCCAGCAGCCCCCGACAGGGATATAGCAATCAGCCCCAGCATTTT.

This chain connects TRBV18 to TRBJ1-3; 7 nucleotides line up with TRBD1. The junction had 5 bases not matched to a gene; V was cut back by 6 bases and J by 3 bases. CDR1 and CDR2 from the germline V gene are KGHSH and LQKENI. The CDR3 has 14 amino acids. In DNA, the CDR3 is TGTGCCAGCTCCCTACAGGGGAATGGAAACACCATATATTTT. This gives the protein CASSLQGNGNTIYF. Drawing the rest from reference TRBV18 and TRBJ1-3, the complete variable domain is NAGVMQNPRHLVRRRGQEARLRCSPMKGHSHVYWYRQLPEEGLKFMVYLQKENIIDESGMPKERFSAEFPKEGPSILRIQQVVRGDSAAYFCASSLQGNGNTIYFGEGSWLTVV.

The V and J genes are TRBV18 and TRBJ1-2; D is perhaps TRBD1 (6 bases). V lost 3 bases to trimming and J lost 3 bases, with 11 bases between them. The CDR3 extends over 14 amino acids. In germline, CDR1 is KGHSH, CDR2 LQKENI. The CDR3 loop reads CASSPLGQDYGYTF. The DNA of the CDR3 is TGTGCCAGCTCACCGTTGGGACAAGACTATGGCTACACCTTC.

V and J are TRBV6-5 and TRBJ2-7; D might be TRBD1 (5 bases). Germline loops: CDR1 MNHEY, CDR2 SVGAGI. There are 14 residues in the CDR3. Trimming pared 6 bases from V and 0 bases from J, leaving 12 bases between. The CDR3 reads CASRAGRISYEQYF. The CDR3 DNA is TGTGCCAGCAGGGCAGGGCGAATCTCCTACGAGCAGTACTTC.

In nucleotides, the CDR3 is TGTGCGGGAGGGAGTTCTGGGGCCAACGTCCTGACTTTC. Protein product: CAGGSSGANVLTF. The rearrangement links TRBV30 to TRBJ2-6; TRBD2 aligns across 7 bases. Germline assignment: CDR1 GTSNPN and CDR2 SVGIG (reference sequence). The CDR3 runs to 13 residues.

The chain combines TRBV5-1 with TRBJ2-7, with D unresolved. Germline V lookup: CDR1 SGHRS, CDR2 YFSETQ. The CDR3 sequence is 11 residues long. Deletions cut 4 bases from V and 2 bases from J, with 4 bases between. In DNA, the CDR3 is TGCGCCAGCAGCCCCGCCTACGAGCAGTACTTC. This translates into CASSPAYEQYF.

This clone was observed a handful of times. The gene calls are TRBV5-5 and TRBJ2-2; 9 nucleotides agree with TRBD1. After removal of 7 bases from V and 3 bases from J, the junction contained 4 bases not matched to a gene. This CDR3 has 14 residues. CDR1 and CDR2 from the germline V gene are SGHKS and YYEKEE (reference sequence). In DNA form, the CDR3 reads TGTGCCAGCGGGGGACAGGGATACACCGGGGAGCTGTTTTTT. Its translation is CASGGQGYTGELFF.

This chain connects TRBV6-6 to TRBJ1-1; 9 bases align to TRBD1. V was pared by 2 bases and J by 4 bases, with 5 bases of the junction left unmatched. The CDR3 runs to 15 residues. The germline CDR1 and CDR2 sequences are MNHNY and SVGAGI (reference sequence). As DNA, the CDR3 is TGTGCCAGCAGTTACAAGCGGGACAGGGTCACTGAAGCTTTCTTT. Translation: CASSYKRDRVTEAFF.